Shown below are 29 T cell receptor beta chains from a single sample sequenced in a study of blood T cells in healthy people across ages. The use of a sample-barcoded 5' primer and a J-beta primer mix characterized a second PCR of roughly 7 to 12 cycles. TCRdb independently ran MiXCR on the 5' RACE reads; one entry per CDR3 protein. The sample consists of more than 700,000 distinct CDR3 sequences, about half of them appearing once. Sequenced sample: blood. These receptors came from a man older than 75 in good health.

This clonotype was seen repeatedly, ten times or more. The V gene is TRBV12-3 or TRBV12-4, the J gene TRBJ2-1; TRBD2 agrees at 7 bases. V gave up 3 bases and J gave up 5 bases; unmatched junction bases: 13. The CDR3 covers 17 residues. CDR3 sequence: CASSFAWRSGVNNEQFF. In DNA form, the CDR3 reads TGTGCCAGCAGTTTTGCGTGGCGGAGCGGGGTCAACAATGAGCAGTTCTTC.

In its sample, this clonotype was seen a few times. V usage is TRBV3-1 and J usage is TRBJ2-5, with D unresolved. Germline values: CDR1 LGHDT, CDR2 YNNKEL (reference sequence). The V end lost 0 bases, the J end lost 5 bases, and 16 bases lay between the germline ends. This CDR3 has 16 residues. CDR3 sequence (DNA): TGTGCCAGCAGCCAAGATAATGGAAACCTTCAGGAGACCCAGTACTTC. This encodes CASSQDNGNLQETQYF.

There are a few counts of this clonotype. J is TRBJ2-3 and V is TRBV12-3 or TRBV12-4; 8 bases agree with TRBD1. The CDR3 has 14 amino acids. Trimming took 2 bases from V and 8 from J; bases not matched to a gene: 6. The CDR3 sequence is CASSLQGASGTQYF. For the CDR3, the DNA is TGTGCCAGCAGTTTACAGGGGGCGTCCGGTACGCAGTATTTT.

On this clonotype itself: The junction does not match germline at one end; this may be a read error. The genes are TRBV12-3 or TRBV12-4 and TRBJ2-3; 7 positions agree with TRBD2. The CDR3 length is 16 residues. The CDR3 loop is CASSLTSRYSTDTEYF. The CDR3 DNA sequence: TGTGCCAGCAGTTTGACTAGCAGATACAGCACAGATACGGAGTATTTT.

J is TRBJ2-7 and V is TRBV6-2 or TRBV6-3; the match to TRBD2 covers 11 bases. Germline V gene sequence: CDR1 MNHEY, CDR2 SVGEGT. The CDR3 contains 13 residues. Unmatched junction bases numbered 10, after V lost 6 bases and J lost 12 bases. The CDR3 here is CASRLGTSGDSYF. Written as DNA, the CDR3 is TGTGCCAGCAGGCTTGGGACTAGCGGCGATTCGTACTTC.

This chain joins TRBV28 and TRBJ1-6; 7 positions match TRBD1. V shed 3 bases and J 11 bases; nucleotides not matched to a gene: 7. Germline-derived CDR1 and CDR2 are MDHEN and SYDVKM. This CDR3 contains 14 residues. The DNA of the CDR3 is TGTGCCAGCAGTTTGGAGAGGGGGCGTCCACCCCTCCACTTT. Encoded protein: CASSLERGRPPLHF.

The chain links TRBV16 to TRBJ2-1; D possibly uses TRBD1 or TRBD2 (5 bases each). Trimming removed 8 bases from V and 9 bases from J, with 20 bases in between. Germline CDR1 and CDR2: KGHSY and FQNENV. CDR3 length equals 14 residues. The CDR3 DNA follows: TGTGCCAGCTGCCGCGGGCAGGGATTTGGTGAGCAGTTCTTC. Encoded protein: CASCRGQGFGEQFF.

This clonotype was recorded many times. The chain recombines TRBV29-1 with TRBJ2-1, with TRBD2 as a possible D gene (6 bases). The V end was cut by 4 bases, the J end by 4 bases, with 17 bases between. Germline V gives CDR1 SQVTM, CDR2 ANQGSEA. The CDR3 is made up of 15 amino acids. CDR3 sequence (DNA): TGCAGCGTTGGTTCCCCGGGACTGGATTACAATGAGCAGTTCTTC. Translated: CSVGSPGLDYNEQFF.

This clonotype has only a few counts. The V gene is TRBV14, the J gene TRBJ2-7; D gene uncertain. The CDR3 runs to 13 residues. The V and J ends lost 2 bases and 3 bases respectively, with 8 bases between them. CDR1 is SGHDN, CDR2 FVKESK, per germline. The CDR3 here is CASSQRISYEQYF. The CDR3 region has the DNA TGTGCCAGCAGCCAACGGATAAGCTACGAGCAGTACTTC.

The CDR3 loop reads CASSLATGQNLYEQYF. The CDR3 bases are TGTGCCAGCAGCTTGGCTACAGGGCAGAACTTGTACGAGCAGTACTTC. The chain links TRBV5-4 to TRBJ2-5, with a possible D match to TRBD1 (6 bases). The last part of the DNA fits TRBJ2-7 better; the J call may be wrong. Germline CDR1 and CDR2: SGHNT and YYREEE (reference sequence). The CDR3 has 16 residues.

This chain joins TRBV20-1 and TRBJ2-1, with D possibly TRBD1 on 6 matching bases. V dropped 4 bases and J dropped 2 bases, with 15 bases sitting between them. Germline V gene data show CDR1 as DFQATT and CDR2 as SNEGSKA (reference sequence). The CDR3 has 15 residues. As DNA, the CDR3 is TGCAGTGCTAACCCTGGACAGTCCCCCTACAATGAGCAGTTCTTC. Translated: CSANPGQSPYNEQFF.

V usage is TRBV20-1 and J usage is TRBJ2-3; no reliable D call. V dropped 4 bases and J dropped 0 bases, with 11 bases sitting between them. This CDR3 contains 14 residues. Germline CDR1 is DFQATT and CDR2 is SNEGSKA (reference sequence). The CDR3 loop reads CSATLQGSTDTQYF. DNA of the CDR3: TGCAGTGCTACTCTTCAAGGGAGCACAGATACGCAGTATTTT.

This clonotype occurred a few times. The chain recombines TRBV7-3 with TRBJ2-2, with D possibly matching TRBD1 (5 bases). With 2 bases removed from V and 2 bases from J, the gap between germline ends came to 12 bases. CDR3 length equals 16 residues. CDR1 SGHTA and CDR2 FQGTGA come from the germline V gene. CDR3 in DNA: TGTGCCAGCAGCTTAGCCAGGGTTGCAAACACCGGGGAGCTGTTTTTT. This sequence encodes CASSLARVANTGELFF. The entire variable domain, with the rest obtained from reference TRBV7-3 and TRBJ2-2, is as follows: GAGVSQTPSNKVTEKGKYVELRCDPISGHTALYWYRQSLGQGPEFLIYFQGTGAADDSGLPNDRFFAVRPEGSVSTLKIQRTERGDSAVYLCASSLARVANTGELFFGEGSRLTVL.

This clonotype has just a few counts. This chain uses TRBV6-2 or TRBV6-3 with TRBJ2-7; a weak D match, TRBD2 (5 bases). The CDR3 runs to 12 residues. V was cut by 7 bases and J by 4 bases, with 11 bases left in between. In germline, CDR1 is MNHEY, CDR2 SVGEGT. The CDR3, as DNA: TGTGCCAGCACTACATCGGGGTACGAGCAGTACTTC. It translates to CASTTSGYEQYF.

The chain uses TRBV25-1 and TRBJ2-1; D is tentatively TRBD1 or TRBD2 (6 bases each). This CDR3 is built from 16 residues. Between the trimmed V and J ends, which lost 5 bases and 7 bases, there was a span of 21 bases. Germline-derived CDR1 and CDR2 are MGHDK and SYGVNS. This chain's CDR3 is CASSLGGGDAANEQFF. DNA for the CDR3: TGTGCCAGCAGTTTAGGAGGGGGTGATGCAGCGAATGAGCAGTTCTTC.

This clonotype was observed a handful of times. The chain recombines TRBV7-8 with TRBJ2-5; D is undetermined. This CDR3 is 13 amino acids long. Germline V CDR1 and CDR2: SGHVS, FQNEAQ. V lost 5 bases to trimming and J lost 11 bases, with 18 bases between them. The CDR3 DNA is TGTGCCAGCAGCAATCTTAGGGTTTCTGAGCAGTACTTC. Translation gives CASSNLRVSEQYF. Full variable domain (outside the CDR3, taken from reference TRBV7-8 and TRBJ2-5): GAGVSQSPRYKVAKRGQDVALRCDPISGHVSLFWYQQALGQGPEFLTYFQNEAQLDKSGLPSDRFFAERPEGSVSTLKIQRTQQEDSAVYLCASSNLRVSEQYFGPGTRLLVL.

This clonotype was recorded a few times. A much larger clone is a single base away; this may be a read error. The V and J genes are TRBV20-1 and TRBJ2-7, with D maybe TRBD1 (6 bases). This CDR3 contains 13 residues. V gave up 3 bases and J gave up 6 bases, with 15 bases separating them. The germline V gene has CDR1 DFQATT and CDR2 SNEGSKA (reference sequence). Here the CDR3 DNA reads TGCAGTGCTAGGGGACACCTTCCTGGCGAGCAGTACTTC. This codes for CSARGHLPGEQYF.

This sequence joins TRBV13 and TRBJ2-3; unclear D gene. V gave up 5 bases and J gave up 2 bases, with 11 bases separating them. CDR3 length: 14 residues. Germline-derived CDR1 and CDR2 are PRHDT and FYEKMQ (reference sequence). Here the CDR3 DNA reads TGTGCCAGCAGCACCGTGGGTGCCACAGATACGCAGTATTTT. It encodes CASSTVGATDTQYF.

This clonotype appeared a few times. The rearrangement uses TRBV12-3 or TRBV12-4 and TRBJ2-3; D is possibly TRBD2 (6 bases). This CDR3 contains 14 residues. V lost 5 bases and J lost 6, with 15 bases in between. The CDR3 here is CASSMSGWQDTQYF. CDR3 sequence (DNA): TGTGCCAGCAGTATGAGCGGGTGGCAGGATACGCAGTATTTT.

The CDR3 DNA follows: TGTGCCAGCAGCCAGCTGTCGCGGGGTGTCAATGAGCAGTTCTTC. Its translation is CASSQLSRGVNEQFF. V gene TRBV3-1 combines with J gene TRBJ2-1; a weak D match, TRBD2 (6 bases). Germline V gene sequence: CDR1 LGHDT, CDR2 YNNKEL (reference sequence). V was pared by 3 bases and J by 6 bases, with 15 bases between. CDR3 size: 15 residues.

The chain couples TRBV10-3 to TRBJ1-5, with 8 bases fitting TRBD1. The CDR3 is 15 amino acids. J was trimmed by 7 bases and V by 3 bases; bases with no gene match: 8. The germline V gene has CDR1 ENHRY and CDR2 SYGVKD. The CDR3 bases are TGTGCCATCAGTGACGACAGGGGCGTGAGGCAGCCCCAGCATTTT. Encoded protein: CAISDDRGVRQPQHF.

V and J are TRBV7-2 and TRBJ1-3; 7 bases are a match to TRBD1. The CDR3 is made up of 15 amino acids. With V trimmed by 6 bases and J by 7 bases, 12 bases remained unmatched. CDR1 and CDR2 from the germline V gene are SGHTA and FQGNSA. The CDR3 reads CASSQGRGGENTIYF. CDR3 DNA: TGTGCCAGCAGTCAAGGGCGAGGGGGCGAGAACACCATATATTTT.

Concerning this clonotype itself: One junction end disagrees with the germline gene, perhaps due to a read error. The chain combines TRBV7-2 with TRBJ2-5; TRBD2 matches at 7 bases. The J call may be wrong; the DNA end is better matched by TRBJ2-7. The CDR3 is 15 amino acids. CDR1 and CDR2 (germline): SGHTA, FQGNSA. This CDR3 reads CSSSLARTGGYEQYF. CDR3 nucleotide sequence: TGTTCCAGCAGCTTAGCTAGAACGGGAGGCTACGAGCAGTACTTC.

This clonotype was counted a few times. The genes are TRBV7-6 and TRBJ2-3; a weak D match, TRBD2 (5 bases). V lost 5 bases and J lost 1, with 16 bases in between. This CDR3 region has 16 residues. CDR1 is SGHVS and CDR2 is FNYEAQ in the germline V gene. The CDR3, as DNA: TGTGCCAGCAGCCCGTGGCCGAAGGAGGGCACAGATACGCAGTATTTT. It translates to CASSPWPKEGTDTQYF.

This clonotype turned up a few times. The V call is TRBV27, the J call TRBJ2-1, with D possibly TRBD1 on 5 matching bases. The germline V and J ends were trimmed by 2 bases and 9 bases, with 11 bases remaining between them. This CDR3 comprises 13 residues. In germline, CDR1 is MNHEY, CDR2 SMNVEV (reference sequence). DNA of the CDR3: TGTGCCAGCAGTTTACTAGGGGTAACTGAGCAGTTCTTC. This sequence encodes CASSLLGVTEQFF.

This clonotype showed up just a few times. This sequence joins TRBV27 and TRBJ2-3; D is perhaps TRBD2 (6 bases). Trimming stripped 5 bases from V and 8 bases from J, with 20 bases between. The length of the CDR3 is 15 residues. Looked up from germline, CDR1 is MNHEY and CDR2 is SMNVEV (reference sequence). The CDR3 protein is CASSPGTLEPFTQYF. The CDR3 DNA reads TGTGCCAGCAGTCCGGGGACTCTAGAGCCCTTTACGCAGTATTTT.

This clonotype came up a few times. The genes are TRBV6-6 and TRBJ2-2; TRBD1 agrees at 8 bases. This CDR3 contains 16 residues. Germline V gene sequence: CDR1 MNHNY, CDR2 SVGAGI (reference sequence). The junction had 3 bases not matched to a gene; V was cut back by 2 bases and J by 1 base. As DNA, the CDR3 is TGTGCCAGCAGTTACCCCGGACAGGGGAACACCGGGGAGCTGTTTTTT. It specifies CASSYPGQGNTGELFF.

J is TRBJ2-7 and V is TRBV3-1; no firm D call. This CDR3 contains 13 residues. V dropped 4 bases and J dropped 7 bases, with 14 bases sitting between them. CDR1 LGHDT and CDR2 YNNKEL come from the germline V gene (reference sequence). The DNA for the CDR3 is TGTGCCAGCAGCCGGTGGAACAGAGATGAGCAGTACTTC. Its translation: CASSRWNRDEQYF.

This clonotype has just a few counts. The CDR3 sequence: CSASETYSPLHF. The CDR3 bases are TGCAGTGCTAGTGAGACTTATTCACCCCTCCACTTT. The V and J genes are TRBV20-1 and TRBJ1-6; D gene unclear. Trimming removed 3 bases from V and 8 bases from J, with 8 bases in between. Germline CDR1 DFQATT, CDR2 SNEGSKA (reference sequence). The CDR3 length is 12 residues.